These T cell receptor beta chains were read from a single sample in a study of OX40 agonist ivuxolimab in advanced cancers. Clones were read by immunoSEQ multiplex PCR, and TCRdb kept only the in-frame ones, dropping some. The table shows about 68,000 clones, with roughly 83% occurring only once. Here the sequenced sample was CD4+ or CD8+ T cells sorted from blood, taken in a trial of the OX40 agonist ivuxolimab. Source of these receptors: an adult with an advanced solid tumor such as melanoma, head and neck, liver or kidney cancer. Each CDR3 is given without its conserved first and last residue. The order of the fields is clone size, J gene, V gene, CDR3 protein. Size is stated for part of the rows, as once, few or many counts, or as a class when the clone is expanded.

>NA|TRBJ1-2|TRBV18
ASSLELAGGFGYT
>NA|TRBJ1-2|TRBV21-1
ASSKEAEEPRDGYT
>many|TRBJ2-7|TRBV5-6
ASSLGTTYEQY
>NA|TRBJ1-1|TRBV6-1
ASSYPKGQAF
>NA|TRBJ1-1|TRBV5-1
ASAGGQSFLREAF
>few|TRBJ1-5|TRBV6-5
ASSLGGILNQPQH
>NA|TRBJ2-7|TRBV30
AWRGGLTYEQY
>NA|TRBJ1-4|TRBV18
ASSPLGMGVNEKLF
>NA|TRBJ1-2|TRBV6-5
ASSLDRAGYGYT
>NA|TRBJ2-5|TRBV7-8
ASSLGELALGTQY
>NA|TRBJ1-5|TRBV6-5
ASRTLSNQPQH
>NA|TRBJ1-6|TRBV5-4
ASSLAPTNSPLH
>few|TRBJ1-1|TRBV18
ASSLGPTEAF
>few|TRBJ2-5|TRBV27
ASSFSGTRETQY
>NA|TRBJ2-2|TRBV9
ASTGQGGTGELF
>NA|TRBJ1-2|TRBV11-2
ASSNRDRVSGYT
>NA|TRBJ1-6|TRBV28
ASRSSSYNSPLH
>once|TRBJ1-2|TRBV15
ATSRGKTGRRDGYT
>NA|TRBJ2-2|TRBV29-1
SVAPRGRNTGELF